The source of this TCR beta chain is a study of blood T cell repertoires in COVID-19 (dated by TCRdb to the early 2020s). With regard to the full study: Collaborator samples came from the United States, Italy and Spain and covered acute and convalescent phases of COVID-19. Sample metadata almost always included a de-identified subject ID, COVID-19 status, age in years and sex. The repertoires were made available in a free public database intended to serve as a resource for research on the immune response to SARS-CoV-2. The samples were drawn from two sources: the first 160 participants of the ongoing ImmuneRACE study, and some 1,300 subjects contributed by 6 global collaborators. Deeply sampled blood TCRbeta repertoires from subjects exposed to, actively infected with, or recovered from COVID-19 were included in the dataset. Where HLA class I and class II types were available, the types were taken from metadata supplied by the sample provider, not from assay-based typing. The prospective study material was composed of cDNA or gDNA derived from T cells, B-cell-depleted T cells, or PBMCs.

TCRbeta CDR3 regions were amplified from genomic DNA by means of the immunoSEQ Assay, a bias-controlled multiplex PCR. For the original study's pipeline: The number of nucleated cells in each sample was estimated from the amplification of reference gene primers within the assay. Sequence reads were collapsed and filtered to measure the absolute abundance of every unique TCRbeta CDR3 rearrangement. For each sample, productive Simpson clonality was calculated as the square root of Simpson's diversity index across productive rearrangements. TCRdb re-hosts the immuneACCESS table, in-frame sequences only. Its copies lack some clones; in the studies checked, an unresolved V gene accounts for under half of them, and the cause for the rest is not known. V and J calls and clone size come straight from that table; D and trimming were deduced from the DNA. Recorded for this sample are more than 95,000 clones; about 86% of them occurred a single time. The ten largest clones capture under 15% of the sample.

Taken from the germline V gene, the CDR1 and CDR2 loops are SGDLS and YYNGEE. V is pared back by 4 bases and J by 0 bases, with 11 bases lying between the germline termini. The CDR3 measures 15 amino acids from cysteine to phenylalanine. Just CDR3 DNA is preserved here, 45 bases in frame from base 1. Here is what the overall study found, with its caveats: The quantity of clinical and demographic metadata differed by source and by participant and was supplied without curation.

A remark on this clone: Its target antigen remains unknown. Per-base quality was not reported, and no clone a single base away is much larger than it.

The collaborating institutions used their own protocols to collect whole blood in K2EDTA tubes. For TCRbeta analysis, collaborators shipped samples in one of three forms: frozen whole blood, isolated PBMCs, or DNA extracted from either of those sample types. The chain uses TRBV9 and TRBJ1-3; a tentative D match to TRBD1 spans 6 bases. The sequenced sample consisted of peripheral blood. The TCR sequence derives from a woman in her fifties or sixties in a cohort sampled during active or convalescent COVID-19. The DNA sequence is TGTGCCAGCAGCTCCACAGGGATCTCTGGAAACACCATATATTTT. It translates to CASSSTGISGNTIYF.